The subject of this entry is one T cell receptor (beta chain). This clone was recorded only once. Its antigen is unknown. Qualities for individual bases were not recorded, and no much larger clone is one base off. The sample comes from a study of blood T cell repertoires in COVID-19 (dated by TCRdb to 2020 to 2021). In the study overall: The collaborator samples originated in the United States, Italy and Spain and spanned the acute and convalescent phases of COVID-19. Samples were obtained from the ongoing ImmuneRACE study (first 160 participants) and from some 1,300 subjects provided by 6 global collaborators. The prospective study material was composed of cDNA or gDNA derived from T cells, B-cell-depleted T cells, or PBMCs. Deeply sampled blood TCRbeta repertoires from subjects exposed to, actively infected with, or recovered from COVID-19 were included in the dataset. A de-identified subject ID, COVID-19 status, age in years and sex were almost always included in the sample metadata. The repertoires were made available in a free public database intended to serve as a resource for research on the immune response to SARS-CoV-2. HLA class I and class II types, where available, came from metadata supplied by the sample provider rather than from assay-based typing. Results and caveats for the whole study, not just this receptor: The quantity of clinical and demographic metadata differed by source and by participant and was supplied without curation.

The immunoSEQ Assay, a bias-controlled multiplex PCR, was used to amplify TCRbeta CDR3 regions from genomic DNA. On the study's bioinformatics: The number of nucleated cells in each sample was estimated from the amplification of reference gene primers within the assay. To quantify the absolute abundance of each unique TCRbeta CDR3 rearrangement, sequence reads were collapsed and filtered. For each sample, productive Simpson clonality was calculated as the square root of Simpson's diversity index across productive rearrangements. Not all clones reach the TCRdb copy of this immuneACCESS table, which keeps in-frame sequences only. Checked studies attribute under half of the gap to unresolved V genes and leave the rest unexplained. V and J calls and clone size follow that table, whereas D and trimming were derived from the DNA. The sample yields 300,000 to 400,000 clones; about 90% were counted once. The ten top clones hold about 6% of the sample.

One collaborating source in Seattle enrolled patients while the patients were actively infected and followed the patients over time throughout the course of disease. The collaborating institutions used their own protocols to collect whole blood in K2EDTA tubes. For TCRbeta analysis, collaborators shipped samples in one of three forms: frozen whole blood, isolated PBMCs, or DNA extracted from either of those sample types. Including the terminal cysteine and phenylalanine, the CDR3 comprises 13 residues. Of the read, only the CDR3 DNA is kept; its 39 bases are in frame from base 1. Cut back by 6 bases and 9 bases, the V and J ends lie 13 bases apart. The CDR1 and CDR2 encoded by the germline V gene are SGHRS and YFSETQ.

In this chain, TRBV5-1 is recombined with TRBJ1-6; the D region possibly corresponds to TRBD1 (5 bases align). This sequence originates from a woman between 45 and 60 years old with COVID-19, enrolled during active disease. Material for sequencing was peripheral blood. The DNA reads TGCGCCAGCAAGGAGGGGACCGGTTCACCCCTCCACTTT. It encodes CASKEGTGSPLHF.